A selection of T cell receptor beta chains follows, all from one sample in a study of OX40 agonist ivuxolimab in advanced cancers. Measured with immunoSEQ multiplex PCR; TCRdb has only the in-frame clones, and not every one. The table has 65,000 to 90,000 clones, 75% to 90% seen once. Specimen: CD4+ or CD8+ T cells sorted from blood, collected in a trial of the OX40 agonist ivuxolimab. The receptor set was obtained from an adult with an advanced solid tumor such as melanoma, head and neck, liver or kidney cancer. CDR3s include the opening cysteine and the closing phenylalanine or tryptophan. Each record gives: J gene, D gene, clone size, V gene, CDR3 protein, CDR3 DNA. D genes are given only for firm matches. Some rows have no size entry. The others give once, few or many, or a class for an expanded clone.

TRBJ2-1 | - | - | TRBV7-9 | CASSSGSNEQFF | TGTGCCAGCAGTTCGGGGAGCAATGAGCAGTTCTTC
TRBJ2-7 | - | - | TRBV28 | CASSFSGALYEQYF | TGTGCCAGCAGTTTTTCGGGGGCTCTCTACGAGCAGTACTTC
TRBJ2-7 | - | once | TRBV7-3 | CASSLTRVVRFEQYF | TGTGCCAGCAGCTTAACCAGGGTTGTTCGTTTCGAGCAGTACTTC
TRBJ2-1 | TRBD2 | few | TRBV7-2 | CASSLTGLDYNEQFF | TGTGCCAGCAGCTTAACGGGACTAGACTACAATGAGCAGTTCTTC
TRBJ2-2 | - | - | TRBV2 | CASRGTGELFF | TGTGCCAGCAGGGGGACCGGGGAGCTGTTTTTT
TRBJ2-2 | TRBD2 | - | TRBV9 | CASSVAGSGRTANTGELFF | TGTGCCAGCAGCGTAGCGGGTAGCGGGAGGACCGCGAACACCGGGGAGCTGTTTTTT
TRBJ2-3 | TRBD2 | - | TRBV5-1 | CASSLGHSGRVQRTDTQYF | TGCGCCAGCAGTCTGGGCCATAGCGGGAGGGTCCAACGCACAGATACGCAGTATTTT
TRBJ1-2 | TRBD1 | - | TRBV7-3 | CASSPTTGSGYTF | TGTGCCAGCAGCCCTACGACAGGGAGTGGCTACACCTTC
TRBJ2-5 | - | - | TRBV21-1 | CASSKRTGKTQYF | TGTGCCAGCAGCAAAAGGACAGGAAAGACCCAGTACTTC
TRBJ2-3 | - | - | TRBV5-1 | CASRLEAPKSDTQYF | TGCGCCAGCAGACTGGAGGCCCCGAAGTCGGATACGCAGTATTTT
TRBJ2-7 | TRBD2 | - | TRBV5-6 | CASSGRLAGEVKEQYF | TGTGCCAGCAGCGGAAGACTAGCGGGAGAAGTGAAGGAGCAGTACTTC
TRBJ2-7 | - | - | TRBV5-1 | CASSLVAGRDEQYF | TGCGCCAGCAGCTTGGTTGCGGGACGGGACGAGCAGTACTTC
TRBJ2-7 | - | - | TRBV11-2 | CASSGSGSYEQYF | TGTGCCAGCAGCGGATCTGGCTCCTACGAGCAGTACTTC
TRBJ2-5 | - | - | TRBV28 | CASSKNGETQYF | TGTGCCAGCAGTAAAAACGGAGAGACCCAGTACTTC
TRBJ2-1 | - | - | TRBV30 | CAWSPPRGGEQFF | TGTGCCTGGAGTCCCCCTAGGGGGGGTGAGCAGTTCTTC
TRBJ2-1 | TRBD2 | - | TRBV19 | CASSILSRLADNEQFF | TGTGCCAGTAGTATACTTTCGCGACTAGCGGACAATGAGCAGTTCTTC
TRBJ2-5 | TRBD1 | - | TRBV11-3 | CASSPIGTEKETQYF | TGTGCCAGCAGCCCAATTGGGACAGAAAAAGAGACCCAGTACTTC
TRBJ2-3 | TRBD1 | once | TRBV11-3 | CASSLGQNTQYF | TGTGCCAGCAGCTTGGGACAGAATACGCAGTATTTT
TRBJ2-5 | - | - | TRBV2 | CASGVQQETQYF | TGTGCCAGCGGGGTACAACAAGAGACCCAGTACTTC
TRBJ1-1 | - | - | TRBV30 | CAWNRRGDTEAFF | TGTGCCTGGAATCGCAGGGGCGACACTGAAGCTTTCTTT
TRBJ2-4 | TRBD2 | - | TRBV5-4 | CASSLEAGGRGDIQYF | TGTGCCAGCAGCTTGGAGGCGGGAGGTCGGGGGGACATTCAGTACTTC
TRBJ2-3 | - | - | TRBV7-3 | CASSLSRGNTQYF | TGTGCCAGCAGCTTATCAAGGGGGAATACGCAGTATTTT
TRBJ2-5 | TRBD2 | - | TRBV7-9 | CASSPGLATQETQYF | TGTGCCAGCAGCCCGGGACTAGCTACCCAAGAGACCCAGTACTTC